These 19 T cell receptor beta chains were sequenced from one sample in a study of blood T cell repertoires in COVID-19. Profiled with immunoSEQ multiplex PCR; TCRdb holds only in-frame clones, not every one. The repertoire includes 50,000 or so clones, roughly 87% of them detected once, and approximately 15% sits in the top ten. Sequencing was performed on peripheral blood. The source is a human donor with active COVID-19. The donor label of this sample is uncertain.

The chain uses TRBV5-6 and TRBJ2-3; the D gene is possibly TRBD2 (6 bases). The germline CDR1 and CDR2 sequences are SGHDT and YYEEEE. V was cut by 3 bases and J by 6 bases, with 14 bases left in between. The CDR3 has 14 residues. The CDR3 bases are TGTGCCAGCAGCTCCGGGGGTACGGGGGATACGCAGTATTTT. Amino acid sequence: CASSSGGTGDTQYF. Using reference TRBV5-6 and TRBJ2-3 for the parts outside the CDR3, the full variable domain is DAGVTQSPTHLIKTRGQQVTLRCSPKSGHDTVSWYQQALGQGPQFIFQYYEEEERQRGNFPDRFSGHQFPNYSSELNVNALLLGDSALYLCASSSGGTGDTQYFGPGTRLTVL.

The V and J genes are TRBV7-3 and TRBJ2-2; a weak D match, TRBD1 (5 bases). This CDR3 has 14 residues. Per the germline V gene, CDR1 is SGHTA and CDR2 is FQGTGA. Trimming stripped 0 bases from V and 6 bases from J, with 8 bases between. The CDR3 region is CASSLTQGPGELFF. The CDR3, as DNA: TGTGCCAGCAGCTTAACCCAGGGTCCCGGGGAGCTGTTTTTT.

The chain couples TRBV3-1 (or the pseudogene TRBV3-2) to TRBJ2-1, with 7 bases fitting TRBD2. V was pared by 1 base and J by 5 bases, with 11 bases of the junction left unmatched. The CDR3 contains 17 residues. Germline CDR1 is LGHDT and CDR2 is YNNKEL (reference sequence). The CDR3 loop reads CASSQAPGTIGNNEQFF. The CDR3 DNA is TGTGCCAGCAGCCAAGCACCCGGGACTATAGGGAACAATGAGCAGTTCTTC.

The V call is TRBV4-2, the J call TRBJ2-7; D is perhaps TRBD2 (6 bases). Per germline, CDR1 LGHNA and CDR2 YNFKEQ. The CDR3 contains 15 residues. V was trimmed by 1 base and J by 5 bases, leaving 15 bases between them. The CDR3 is CASSQAAKTGDEQYF. The CDR3 nucleotides read TGTGCCAGCAGCCAAGCAGCCAAAACGGGAGACGAGCAGTACTTC.

The chain has TRBV5-6 and TRBJ2-7, with 8 bases aligning to TRBD1. The CDR3 loop spans 13 amino acids. In germline, CDR1 is SGHDT, CDR2 YYEEEE. V lost 1 base and J lost 5; bases outside the gene matches: 2. CDR3 in DNA: TGTGCCAGCAGCTTGAACAGGGGGGACGAGCAGTACTTC. Amino acid sequence: CASSLNRGDEQYF. The full variable domain, with the rest looked up from reference TRBV5-6 and TRBJ2-7, is DAGVTQSPTHLIKTRGQQVTLRCSPKSGHDTVSWYQQALGQGPQFIFQYYEEEERQRGNFPDRFSGHQFPNYSSELNVNALLLGDSALYLCASSLNRGDEQYFGPGTRLTVT.

The chain couples TRBV4-1 to TRBJ2-5, with a tentative D call TRBD2 (5 bases). The CDR3 has 16 residues. Trimming removed 1 base from V and 2 bases from J, with 14 bases in between. Germline CDR1 and CDR2: MGHRA and YSYEKL. CDR3 DNA: TGCGCCAGCAGCCAAGGAGACTACCCATCACAAGAGACCCAGTACTTC. Amino acids: CASSQGDYPSQETQYF.

The chain is built from TRBV18 and TRBJ2-2; no clear D. V was cut by 2 bases and J by 0 bases, with 16 bases left in between. The CDR3 is made up of 18 amino acids. Germline-derived CDR1 and CDR2 are KGHSH and LQKENI. This chain's CDR3 is CASSPRDLRPPNTGELFF. The CDR3, as DNA: TGTGCCAGCTCACCAAGAGACTTAAGGCCCCCGAACACCGGGGAGCTGTTTTTT.

This chain links TRBV19 with TRBJ2-2, with 7 bases identical to TRBD1. CDR3 length equals 15 residues. Germline trimming cut 5 bases from V and 3 bases from J; bases unmatched to any gene: 6. CDR1 LNHDA and CDR2 SQIVND come from the germline V gene (reference sequence). CDR3 nucleotide sequence: TGTGCCAGTAGTTTGGGACAGCGATACACCGGGGAGCTGTTTTTT. This encodes CASSLGQRYTGELFF.

This rearrangement joins TRBV7-8 to TRBJ2-7; D perhaps matches TRBD1 (6 bases). V lost 5 bases to trimming and J lost 0 bases, with 17 bases between them. The CDR3 loop spans 16 amino acids. Germline lookup yields CDR1 SGHVS and CDR2 FQNEAQ. The CDR3: CASSRTVGQTSYEQYF. CDR3 DNA sequence: TGTGCCAGCAGCCGGACCGTAGGACAGACCTCCTACGAGCAGTACTTC.

This rearrangement joins TRBV27 to TRBJ1-4; tentatively, D is TRBD1 (6 bases). The germline V gene encodes CDR1 MNHEY and CDR2 SMNVEV (reference sequence). The length of the CDR3 is 13 residues. Trimming removed 6 bases from V and 5 bases from J, with 10 bases in between. The CDR3 DNA sequence: TGTGCCAGCAGGAGACAGGCAAATGAAAAACTGTTTTTT. This codes for CASRRQANEKLFF.

The chain employs TRBV5-6 and TRBJ1-2, with unresolved D. This CDR3 comprises 17 residues. Looked up from germline, CDR1 is SGHDT and CDR2 is YYEEEE. Trimming left V 0 bases short and J 0 bases short, with 15 bases between. The CDR3 reads CASSLEAAAAANYGYTF. As DNA, the CDR3 is TGTGCCAGCAGCTTGGAGGCGGCGGCGGCAGCTAACTATGGCTACACCTTC.

The rearrangement links TRBV5-1 to TRBJ2-5; possible D gene TRBD1, 6 bases. Germline CDR1 SGHRS, CDR2 YFSETQ. V dropped 2 bases and J dropped 5 bases, with 19 bases sitting between them. The CDR3 loop spans 16 amino acids. This CDR3 is CASSFYGTSLTETQYF. CDR3 coding DNA: TGCGCCAGCAGCTTTTACGGGACATCCCTGACGGAGACCCAGTACTTC.

The gene calls are TRBV7-8 and TRBJ1-2; D is undetermined. The germline CDR1 and CDR2 sequences are SGHVS and FQNEAQ. The CDR3 runs to 13 residues. The V and J ends lost 5 bases and 6 bases respectively, with 13 bases between them. CDR3 in DNA: TGTGCCAGCAGCCGAGGGCTGAACCATGGCTACACCTTC. It codes for CASSRGLNHGYTF.

As to this clone: One junction end disagrees with the germline gene, perhaps due to a read error. Other DNA sequences from this sample encode an identical CDR3 as well. The V call is TRBV6-5, the J call TRBJ1-5; 9 bases are shared with TRBD1. The CDR3 is made up of 13 amino acids. CDR1 and CDR2 (germline): MNHEY, SVGAGI. In nucleotides, the CDR3 is TGTGCCAGCACAGGACAGGGGTATCAGCCTCAGCATTTT. Its translation is CASTGQGYQPQHF.

The genes are TRBV11-2 and TRBJ1-1, with 10 bases identical to TRBD1. V gave up 5 bases and J gave up 5 bases; unmatched junction bases: 8. Germline CDR1 and CDR2: SGHAT and FQNNGV. The CDR3 sequence is 15 residues long. CDR3 DNA: TGTGCCAGCAGCGGGGTCCGGGACAGGGGAACTGAAGCTTTCTTT. Translated, it gives CASSGVRDRGTEAFF.

The sample holds one count of this clone. The chain uses TRBV19 and TRBJ1-3, with D hard to call. V shed 7 bases and J shed 6 bases, with 13 bases lying between them. This CDR3 comprises 13 residues. CDR1 and CDR2 from the germline V gene are LNHDA and SQIVND (reference sequence). The CDR3 DNA follows: TGTGCCAGTAAGGCGGGGAGTGCAAACACCATATATTTT. Its translation is CASKAGSANTIYF.

This chain uses TRBV5-8 with TRBJ2-3; D not certain. Trimming shortened V by 0 bases and J by 1 base, and 15 bases separated the two germline ends. Germline V gives CDR1 SGHTS, CDR2 YDEGEE. This CDR3 spans 17 amino acids. In DNA form, the CDR3 reads TGTGCCAGCAGCTTGGCAAAGATACCCCAGGGCACAGATACGCAGTATTTT. Translated: CASSLAKIPQGTDTQYF. Drawing the rest from reference TRBV5-8 and TRBJ2-3, the complete variable domain is EAGVTQSPTHLIKTRGQQATLRCSPISGHTSVYWYQQALGLGLQFLLWYDEGEERNRGNFPPRFSGRQFPNYSSELNVNALELEDSALYLCASSLAKIPQGTDTQYFGPGTRLTVL.

This chain uses TRBV5-6 with TRBJ2-2, with no clear D. Per the germline V gene, CDR1 is SGHDT and CDR2 is YYEEEE. V gave up 1 base and J gave up 6 bases, with 7 bases separating them. CDR3 size: 13 residues. CDR3 region: CASSLLVSGELFF. The CDR3 region has the DNA TGTGCCAGCAGCTTGCTTGTCTCCGGGGAGCTGTTTTTT. Together with reference TRBV5-6 and TRBJ2-2, the CDR3 gives the full variable domain: DAGVTQSPTHLIKTRGQQVTLRCSPKSGHDTVSWYQQALGQGPQFIFQYYEEEERQRGNFPDRFSGHQFPNYSSELNVNALLLGDSALYLCASSLLVSGELFFGEGSRLTVL.

The CDR3 nucleotides read TGTGCCAGCAGCCCGCAAGCTAATAATTCACCCCTCCACTTT. It yields the protein CASSPQANNSPLHF. The V call is TRBV5-4, the J call TRBJ1-6; no clear D. With 4 bases removed from V and 5 bases from J, the gap between germline ends came to 10 bases. The CDR3 has 14 amino acids. Germline loops: CDR1 SGHNT, CDR2 YYREEE (reference sequence). Together with reference TRBV5-4 and TRBJ1-6, the CDR3 gives the full variable domain: ETGVTQSPTHLIKTRGQQVTLRCSSQSGHNTVSWYQQALGQGPQFIFQYYREEENGRGNFPPRFSGLQFPNYSSELNVNALELDDSALYLCASSPQANNSPLHFGNGTRLTVT.